This record covers a single TCR beta chain. This table comes from immunoSEQ multiplex PCR, and its TCRdb copy is limited to in-frame clones, with some not included. The table lists more than 9,000 clones, approximately 94% of them singletons. CDR1 ENHRY and CDR2 SYGVKD come from the germline V gene. V gave up 6 bases and J gave up 0 bases; unmatched junction bases: 9. The CDR3 contains 17 residues. The sample is drawn from a study of technical replicates of blood from a few donors. The TCR originated in a human donor in good health. Sequenced sample: PBMCs. V and J are TRBV10-3 and TRBJ2-7, with TRBD2 matching over 12 bases. The CDR3 here is CAIRGGTSGLLSYEQYF. The CDR3 DNA reads TGTGCCATCAGGGGGGGGACTAGCGGGCTGCTCTCCTACGAGCAGTACTTC.